Each of the 30 T cell receptor beta chains below was sequenced from the same sample in a study of blood T cell repertoires in COVID-19 (dated by TCRdb to the early 2020s). The library was built by means of the immunoSEQ multiplex PCR assay. This immuneACCESS table, as held by TCRdb, lists in-frame sequences with V and J called but not all clones. Of the missing ones, under half trace to an unresolved V gene in checked studies; the others have no known cause. In all, the sample holds a few hundred thousand clones, and about nine tenths of those were seen once. The leading ten clones occupy 1.5% to 2% of the sample. Sequencing used PBMCs or T cells enriched from blood (not recorded which). The receptors were gathered from a man between 40 and 49 years old who had recovered from COVID-19.

This rearrangement joins TRBV5-8 to TRBJ1-5, with D possibly being TRBD1 (6 bases). The V gene lost 2 bases and the J gene lost 11 bases, with 14 bases spanning the gap. The CDR3 totals 13 residues. Looked up from germline, CDR1 is SGHTS and CDR2 is YDEGEE. CDR3 loop: CASSFNRDGAQHF. Written as DNA, the CDR3 is TGTGCCAGCAGCTTTAACAGGGATGGGGCCCAGCATTTT.

The rearrangement uses TRBV28 and TRBJ2-7; D gene ambiguous. V was trimmed by 1 base and J by 2 bases, leaving 12 bases between them. The germline gives CDR1 MDHEN, CDR2 SYDVKM. This CDR3 contains 15 residues. CDR3 nucleotides: TGTGCCAGCAGTTTATTGGGCTTGCTGACCTACGAGCAGTACTTC. Translation: CASSLLGLLTYEQYF.

The rearrangement joins TRBV19 to TRBJ2-7, with TRBD1 as a possible D gene (8 bases). The CDR3 contains 19 residues. In germline, CDR1 is LNHDA, CDR2 SQIVND (reference sequence). V dropped 5 bases and J dropped 6 bases, with 32 bases sitting between them. Written as DNA, the CDR3 is TGTGCCAGTAGTCCCTCGCCAGGACAGGGAAGGGGGGGCATCCCCGAGCAGTACTTC. This codes for CASSPSPGQGRGGIPEQYF.

CDR3 sequence: CASSLAFEGGYSYEQYF. CDR3 sequence (DNA): TGCGCCAGCAGCTTGGCCTTCGAAGGGGGCTATTCCTACGAGCAGTACTTC. The V gene is TRBV5-1, the J gene TRBJ2-7; TRBD1 aligns across 7 bases. The junction had 10 bases not matched to a gene; V was cut back by 0 bases and J by 1 base. Germline V lookup: CDR1 SGHRS, CDR2 YFSETQ. The CDR3 covers 17 residues. The full variable domain, its missing parts supplied by reference TRBV5-1 and TRBJ2-7, is KAGVTQTPRYLIKTRGQQVTLSCSPISGHRSVSWYQQTPGQGLQFLFEYFSETQRNKGNFPGRFSGRQFSNSRSEMNVSTLELGDSALYLCASSLAFEGGYSYEQYFGPGTRLTVT.

A remark on this clone: The sample contains more than one DNA sequence encoding this CDR3. The genes are TRBV7-2 and TRBJ1-1; 7 nucleotides match TRBD1. The CDR3 runs to 13 residues. Germline CDR1 is SGHTA and CDR2 is FQGNSA. V was pared by 6 bases and J by 3 bases, with 4 bases of the junction left unmatched. In DNA form, the CDR3 reads TGTGCCAGCAGTTCTCAGGGGGACACTGAAGCTTTCTTT. This sequence encodes CASSSQGDTEAFF.

The chain recombines TRBV4-1 with TRBJ2-5, with TRBD2 matching 7 bases. Germline CDR1 MGHRA, CDR2 YSYEKL. The CDR3 consists of 15 residues. V lost 1 base to trimming and J lost 4 bases; unmatched junction nucleotides: 6. Written as DNA, the CDR3 is TGCGCCAGCAGCCAAGCCAGCGGGGAGGGAGAGACCCAGTACTTC. This codes for CASSQASGEGETQYF.

Comment on this clone: Other DNA sequences in this sample translate to the same CDR3. The chain employs TRBV5-1 and TRBJ1-1; D is undetermined. CDR1 is SGHRS and CDR2 is YFSETQ in the germline V gene. V shed 1 base and J shed 1 base, with 5 bases lying between them. This CDR3 has 13 amino acids. The CDR3: CASSLTANTEAFF. CDR3 DNA sequence: TGCGCCAGCAGCTTGACTGCGAACACTGAAGCTTTCTTT. The full variable domain, completed using reference TRBV5-1 and TRBJ1-1, is KAGVTQTPRYLIKTRGQQVTLSCSPISGHRSVSWYQQTPGQGLQFLFEYFSETQRNKGNFPGRFSGRQFSNSRSEMNVSTLELGDSALYLCASSLTANTEAFFGQGTRLTVV.

This clone was seen a single time. V gene TRBV29-1 combines with J gene TRBJ2-1, with D maybe TRBD2 (5 bases). Trimming removed 8 bases from V and 4 bases from J, with 15 bases in between. This CDR3 has 13 residues. Germline-derived CDR1 and CDR2 are SQVTM and ANQGSEA. In DNA form, the CDR3 reads TGCAGCTCTCGTGGTTGGAGGTACAATGAGCAGTTCTTC. It is translated as CSSRGWRYNEQFF.

Written as DNA, the CDR3 is TGTGCCAGCAGTCAGGAAAGGGAGCCCCACGAGCAGTACTTC. This encodes CASSQEREPHEQYF. The chain combines TRBV28 with TRBJ2-7, with D perhaps TRBD2 (5 bases). Germline assignment: CDR1 MDHEN and CDR2 SYDVKM. This CDR3 region has 14 residues. Trimming took off 5 bases at V and 5 bases at J, with 16 bases between the two ends. The whole variable domain, filled in from reference TRBV28 and TRBJ2-7, reads DVKVTQSSRYLVKRTGEKVFLECVQDMDHENMFWYRQDPGLGLRLIYFSYDVKMKEKGDIPEGYSVSREKKERFSLILESASTNQTSMYLCASSQEREPHEQYFGPGTRLTVT.

The chain carries TRBV5-1 and TRBJ2-5; tentatively, D is TRBD2 (6 bases). The CDR3 covers 13 residues. Trimming removed 6 bases at V and 5 bases at J, with 14 bases between. Germline V gene sequence: CDR1 SGHRS, CDR2 YFSETQ. In nucleotides, the CDR3 is TGCGCCAGCAACCAGGGACTGGGGGAGACCCAGTACTTC. This encodes CASNQGLGETQYF.

The count of this clone is one. V and J are TRBV5-1 and TRBJ2-1, with D maybe TRBD2 (6 bases). The CDR3 extends over 15 amino acids. Trimming shortened V by 2 bases and J by 0 bases, and 9 bases separated the two germline ends. CDR1 and CDR2 (germline): SGHRS, YFSETQ. The CDR3 protein is CASSFGTPSYNEQFF. The CDR3 DNA reads TGCGCCAGCAGCTTTGGGACTCCCTCCTACAATGAGCAGTTCTTC. Together with reference TRBV5-1 and TRBJ2-1, the CDR3 gives the full variable domain: KAGVTQTPRYLIKTRGQQVTLSCSPISGHRSVSWYQQTPGQGLQFLFEYFSETQRNKGNFPGRFSGRQFSNSRSEMNVSTLELGDSALYLCASSFGTPSYNEQFFGPGTRLTVL.

The genes are TRBV6-2 or TRBV6-3 and TRBJ1-1, with 8 bases that match TRBD1. The ends lost 2 bases at V and 0 bases at J; junction bases unmatched: 5. Germline lookup yields CDR1 MNHEY and CDR2 SVGEGT. The CDR3 extends over 16 amino acids. CDR3 loop: CASSYGRDRMNTEAFF. The CDR3 DNA sequence: TGTGCCAGCAGTTACGGGCGGGACAGGATGAACACTGAAGCTTTCTTT.

With regard to this clone: The junction departs from germline at one end; a sequencing error may be responsible. The chain links TRBV5-1 to TRBJ1-1; no reliable D call. The V gene's germline CDR1 is SGHRS and CDR2 YFSETQ. This CDR3 region has 13 residues. In DNA, the CDR3 is TGCGCCAGCAGATTGGACGCGGACACTGAAGCTTTCTTT. Its translation is CASRLDADTEAFF.

This clone was found once. V gene TRBV28 combines with J gene TRBJ2-7, with a possible D match to TRBD2 (6 bases). Trimming stripped 8 bases from V and 3 bases from J, with 14 bases between. Germline V lookup: CDR1 MDHEN, CDR2 SYDVKM. The CDR3 is made up of 13 amino acids. The CDR3 is CASRDSPIYEQYF. CDR3 sequence (DNA): TGTGCCAGCCGGGACTCCCCAATCTACGAGCAGTACTTC.

This chain connects TRBV25-1 to TRBJ2-7, with D unresolved. The CDR3 covers 13 residues. Trimming cost V 7 bases and J 0 bases, with 10 bases left between them. Germline CDR1 reads MGHDK; CDR2 reads SYGVNS. The DNA of the CDR3 is TGTGCCAGCACGCCCAGGAACTCCTACGAGCAGTACTTC. It is translated as CASTPRNSYEQYF.

This chain connects TRBV19 to TRBJ2-3, with TRBD2 matching 13 bases. The length of the CDR3 is 16 residues. V was pared by 6 bases and J by 6 bases, with 9 bases of the junction left unmatched. Germline values: CDR1 LNHDA, CDR2 SQIVND (reference sequence). CDR3 nucleotide sequence: TGTGCCAGTAGAGAAACTAGCGGGAGGGGATACGATACGCAGTATTTT. Its protein is CASRETSGRGYDTQYF.

The chain combines TRBV5-1 with TRBJ1-4; TRBD1 aligns across 7 bases. The germline CDR1 and CDR2 sequences are SGHRS and YFSETQ. The CDR3 runs to 15 residues. V gave up 1 base and J gave up 6 bases; unmatched junction bases: 6. In nucleotides, the CDR3 is TGCGCCAGCAGCTTGAGAGGACAGGAGTATGAAAAACTGTTTTTT. This gives the protein CASSLRGQEYEKLFF.

The chain links TRBV30 to TRBJ1-2; 7 bases agree with TRBD1. CDR1 is GTSNPN and CDR2 is SVGIG in the germline V gene (reference sequence). This CDR3 is 12 amino acids long. Trimming cost V 1 base and J 13 bases; bases outside gene matches: 9. The CDR3 coding sequence is TGTGCCTGGAGTGGACGGAACGCAGGGGGCACCTTC. Its translation is CAWSGRNAGGTF. The entire variable domain, with the rest obtained from reference TRBV30 and TRBJ1-2, is as follows: SQTIHQWPATLVQPVGSPLSLECTVEGTSNPNLYWYRQAAGRGLQLLFYSVGIGQISSEVPQNLSASRPQDRQFILSSKKLLLSDSGFYLCAWSGRNAGGTFGSGTRLTVV.

The V call is TRBV3-1 (or the pseudogene TRBV3-2), the J call TRBJ1-3, with 11 positions matching TRBD1. The CDR3 is made up of 15 amino acids. Germline CDR1 is LGHDT and CDR2 is YNNKEL (reference sequence). Losses at the gene ends were 6 bases for V and 1 base for J; bases not matched to a gene: 2. The CDR3 reads CASRGTGGSGNTIYF. The CDR3 DNA reads TGTGCCAGCAGGGGGACAGGGGGTTCTGGAAACACCATATATTTT.

V usage is TRBV5-5 and J usage is TRBJ2-5; 7 bases match TRBD2. With V trimmed by 3 bases and J by 0 bases, 5 bases remained unmatched. The CDR3 spans 15 residues. Germline V gene data show CDR1 as SGHKS and CDR2 as YYEKEE (reference sequence). CDR3 sequence (DNA): TGTGCCAGCAGCTCCCTGGCGGGGGACCAAGAGACCCAGTACTTC. Translation gives CASSSLAGDQETQYF.

The CDR3 nucleotides are TGTGCCAGCAGTGCACGGAGGTCTGACACTGAAGCTTTCTTT. This codes for CASSARRSDTEAFF. This chain joins TRBV27 and TRBJ1-1; no reliable D call. The V gene's germline CDR1 is MNHEY and CDR2 SMNVEV (reference sequence). The CDR3 length is 14 residues. V was pared by 5 bases and J by 3 bases, with 13 bases between.

The V gene is TRBV6-2 or TRBV6-3, the J gene TRBJ2-1, with 8 positions matching TRBD2. CDR3 length: 14 amino acids. Germline V gene sequence: CDR1 MNHEY, CDR2 SVGEGT. V gave up 5 bases and J gave up 9 bases; unmatched junction bases: 9. The CDR3 sequence is CASSIPGGLGEQFF. The CDR3 region has the DNA TGTGCCAGCAGTATCCCGGGGGGGCTCGGTGAGCAGTTCTTC.

This clone has ten or more counts. This CDR3 is also generated by other DNA sequences in the sample. The V and J genes are TRBV19 and TRBJ2-7, with D possibly being TRBD2 (6 bases). Deletions cut 4 bases from V and 4 bases from J, with 8 bases between. This CDR3 contains 12 residues. The V gene's germline CDR1 is LNHDA and CDR2 SQIVND (reference sequence). CDR3 sequence (DNA): TGTGCCAGTAGTAGCCGGGGGTACGAGCAGTACTTC. This sequence encodes CASSSRGYEQYF.

The CDR3: CASSRNPSTEAFF. In nucleotides, the CDR3 is TGTGCCAGCTCACGAAATCCGAGCACTGAAGCTTTCTTT. The chain couples TRBV18 to TRBJ1-1; D remains unclear. The germline gives CDR1 KGHSH, CDR2 LQKENI. The CDR3 consists of 13 residues. With 4 bases removed from V and 4 bases from J, the gap between germline ends came to 10 bases.

As for this clone: An end of the junction differs from the germline gene, which may be a read error. The gene calls are TRBV3-1 (or the pseudogene TRBV3-2) and TRBJ1-1; D remains unclear. Germline CDR1 reads LGHDT; CDR2 reads YNNKEL (reference sequence). CDR3 length: 14 residues. DNA of the CDR3: TGTGCCAGCAGCCAGAGGCCTGAGAACTCTGAAGCTTTCTTT. Protein: CASSQRPENSEAFF.

The J gene is TRBJ2-5, the V gene TRBV10-3; 8 bases are shared with TRBD2. The CDR3 loop spans 14 amino acids. Germline trimming cut 4 bases from V and 5 bases from J; bases unmatched to any gene: 6. Germline lookup yields CDR1 ENHRY and CDR2 SYGVKD. CDR3 loop: CAISAGGRAETQYF. As DNA, the CDR3 is TGTGCCATCAGTGCGGGGGGGCGGGCGGAGACCCAGTACTTC.

J is TRBJ1-5 and V is TRBV6-1; D perhaps matches TRBD1 (5 bases). From germline, CDR1 is MNHNS and CDR2 SASEGT. The CDR3 is 15 residues long. Trimming removed 2 bases from V and 7 bases from J, with 15 bases in between. In DNA form, the CDR3 reads TGTGCCAGCAGTGAACGGCGGGGCGCCGGGCAGCCCCAGCATTTT. The encoded protein is CASSERRGAGQPQHF.

This sequence joins TRBV30 and TRBJ2-7; TRBD2 agrees at 9 bases. The germline CDR1 and CDR2 sequences are GTSNPN and SVGIG (reference sequence). Trimming cost V 4 bases and J 4 bases; bases outside gene matches: 5. The CDR3 runs to 13 residues. This CDR3 reads CAWTRTSVYEQYF. Here the CDR3 DNA reads TGTGCCTGGACGAGGACTAGCGTGTACGAGCAGTACTTC.

V and J are TRBV2 and TRBJ1-2; TRBD1 is a possible D gene (6 bases). The germline gives CDR1 SNHLY, CDR2 FYNNEI. The CDR3 runs 13 residues. Between the trimmed V and J ends, which lost 3 bases and 3 bases, there was a span of 8 bases. Here the CDR3 DNA reads TGTGCCAGCAGTGACAGGGGACACTATGGCTACACCTTC. Encoded protein: CASSDRGHYGYTF.

The CDR3: CATSDPSTGGSSETQYF. In DNA form, the CDR3 reads TGTGCCACCAGTGACCCATCGACAGGTGGGTCGTCAGAGACCCAGTACTTC. The V and J genes are TRBV24-1 and TRBJ2-5; D is perhaps TRBD1 (6 bases). The CDR3 runs 17 residues. Trimming removed 4 bases from V and 4 bases from J, with 21 bases in between. CDR1 KGHDR and CDR2 SFDVKD come from the germline V gene.